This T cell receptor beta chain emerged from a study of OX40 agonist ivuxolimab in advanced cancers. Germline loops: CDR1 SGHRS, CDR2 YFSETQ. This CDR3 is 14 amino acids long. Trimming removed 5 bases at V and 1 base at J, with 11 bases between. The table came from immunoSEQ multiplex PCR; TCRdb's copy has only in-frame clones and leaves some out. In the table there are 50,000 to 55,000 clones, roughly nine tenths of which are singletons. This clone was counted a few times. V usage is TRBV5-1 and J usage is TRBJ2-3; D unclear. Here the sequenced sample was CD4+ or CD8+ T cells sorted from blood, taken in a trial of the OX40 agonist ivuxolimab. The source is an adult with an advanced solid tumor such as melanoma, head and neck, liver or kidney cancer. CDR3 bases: TGCGCCAGCAGACCGGGTGCCGGCACAGATACGCAGTATTTT. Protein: CASRPGAGTDTQYF.